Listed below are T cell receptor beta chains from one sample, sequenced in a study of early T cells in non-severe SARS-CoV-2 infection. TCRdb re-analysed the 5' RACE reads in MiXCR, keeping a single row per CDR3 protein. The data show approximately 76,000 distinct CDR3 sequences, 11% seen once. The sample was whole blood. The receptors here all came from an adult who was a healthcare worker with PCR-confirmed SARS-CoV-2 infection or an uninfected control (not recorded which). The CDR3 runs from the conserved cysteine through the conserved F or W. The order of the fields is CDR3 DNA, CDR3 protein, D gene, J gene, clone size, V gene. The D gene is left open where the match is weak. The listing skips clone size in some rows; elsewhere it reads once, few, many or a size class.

cdr3_nt: TGCAGTGCTGTGGGACTAGCGGGGAGTGGTGAGCAGTTCTTC; cdr3_aa: CSAVGLAGSGEQFF; d_call: TRBD2; j_call: TRBJ2-1; clone_size: few; v_call: TRBV20-1
cdr3_nt: TGCGCCAGCTCAGGGGGCTCGGCCAAAAACATTCAGTACTTC; cdr3_aa: CASSGGSAKNIQYF; d_call: TRBD1; j_call: TRBJ2-4; clone_size: few; v_call: TRBV5-1
cdr3_nt: TGTGCCACCAGCAGAGACGGCGACAGAATCTACGAGCAGTACTTC; cdr3_aa: CATSRDGDRIYEQYF; d_call: .; j_call: TRBJ2-7; clone_size: .; v_call: TRBV15
cdr3_nt: TGTGCCAGCAGCCGACCGACAGGTCTGGAGGTCTATGGCTACACCTTC; cdr3_aa: CASSRPTGLEVYGYTF; d_call: .; j_call: TRBJ1-2; clone_size: few; v_call: TRBV6-2/TRBV6-3
cdr3_nt: TGTGCTAGTGGAACCGGACGGAGTGAAAAACTGTTTTTT; cdr3_aa: CASGTGRSEKLFF; d_call: .; j_call: TRBJ1-4; clone_size: .; v_call: TRBV12-5
cdr3_nt: TGTGCCAGCAGTGCAACGGGAGGGAGCTCCTATAATTCACCCCTCCACTTT; cdr3_aa: CASSATGGSSYNSPLHF; d_call: .; j_call: TRBJ1-6; clone_size: many; v_call: TRBV6-1
cdr3_nt: TGTGCCAGCAGTGAACAGGGACTAGCGGGGTTTTGCAATGAGCAGTTCTTC; cdr3_aa: CASSEQGLAGFCNEQFF; d_call: TRBD2; j_call: TRBJ2-1; clone_size: few; v_call: TRBV2
cdr3_nt: TGCGCCAGCGAAGCCCCCGATACGCAGTATTTT; cdr3_aa: CASEAPDTQYF; d_call: .; j_call: TRBJ2-3; clone_size: few; v_call: TRBV10-2
cdr3_nt: TGCAGCGTGGCGCCGGGGGCGCCTAATGAAAAACTGTTTTTT; cdr3_aa: CSVAPGAPNEKLFF; d_call: .; j_call: TRBJ1-4; clone_size: once; v_call: TRBV29-1
cdr3_nt: TGCAGTGCTAGACGGTCAGGGGGCACAGATACGCAGTATTTT; cdr3_aa: CSARRSGGTDTQYF; d_call: .; j_call: TRBJ2-3; clone_size: many; v_call: TRBV20-1